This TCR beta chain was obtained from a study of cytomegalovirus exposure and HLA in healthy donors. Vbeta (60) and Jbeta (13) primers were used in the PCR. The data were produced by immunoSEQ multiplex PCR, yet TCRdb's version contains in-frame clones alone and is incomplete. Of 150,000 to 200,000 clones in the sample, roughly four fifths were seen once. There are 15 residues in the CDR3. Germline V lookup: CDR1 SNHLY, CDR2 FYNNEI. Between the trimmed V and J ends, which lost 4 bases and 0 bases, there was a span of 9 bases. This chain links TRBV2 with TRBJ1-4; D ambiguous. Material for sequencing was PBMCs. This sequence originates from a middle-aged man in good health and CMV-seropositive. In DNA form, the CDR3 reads TGTGCCAGCAGTGCCCGACACGCAACTAATGAAAAACTGTTTTTT. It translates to CASSARHATNEKLFF.